This TCR beta chain originates from a study of shared clonotypes between healthy human individuals. Study at large: The study used three CD4 naive, three CD4 memory, two CD8 naive and one CD8 memory plate per donor.

Deep was the level used in running the assay. Authors' data handling: Junction-only sequences without quality scores were provided by ImmunoSEQ, so filtering was different. Profiled with immunoSEQ multiplex PCR; TCRdb holds only in-frame clones, not every one. V and J calls plus clone size are reproduced from that table; the DNA served to infer D and trimming. Of more than 200,000 clones listed, over 50% are singletons. Germline V gives CDR1 MDHEN, CDR2 SYDVKM. V lost 7 bases to trimming and J lost 3 bases; unmatched junction nucleotides: 13. The CDR3 has 16 residues. This clone turned up a few times. The chain recombines TRBV28 with TRBJ2-7; 9 nucleotides line up with TRBD2. This clonotype was obtained from a man between 25 and 39 years old in good health. The specimen sequenced was memory CD4+ T cells sorted from blood. Sample subset: CD45RA-negative fraction. As DNA, the CDR3 is TGTGCCAGCATGCGACGGACTAGCGCGACACTCTACGAGCAGTACTTC. This encodes CASMRRTSATLYEQYF.